Shown below are 11 T cell receptor beta chains from a single sample sequenced in a study of OX40 agonist ivuxolimab in advanced cancers. The table came from immunoSEQ multiplex PCR; TCRdb's copy has only in-frame clones and leaves some out. Of 70,000 or so clones detected, 90% appear once; the ten largest clones hold 10%. The specimen was CD4+ or CD8+ T cells sorted from blood, collected in a trial of the OX40 agonist ivuxolimab. The origin of the receptors is an adult with an advanced solid tumor such as melanoma, head and neck, liver or kidney cancer.

The V gene is TRBV11-2, the J gene TRBJ2-2; 10 bases match TRBD1. V shed 6 bases and J 4 bases; nucleotides not matched to a gene: 11. CDR3 length equals 17 residues. Germline lookup yields CDR1 SGHAT and CDR2 FQNNGV. The CDR3 here is CASRRPGQGLSTGELFF. CDR3 coding DNA: TGTGCCAGCAGAAGACCGGGACAGGGGTTGAGCACCGGGGAGCTGTTTTTT. The full variable domain, rest sourced from reference TRBV11-2 and TRBJ2-2, is EAGVAQSPRYKIIEKRQSVAFWCNPISGHATLYWYQQILGQGPKLLIQFQNNGVVDDSQLPKDRFSAERLKGVDSTLKIQPAKLEDSAVYLCASRRPGQGLSTGELFFGEGSRLTVL.

The chain links TRBV18 to TRBJ1-1; 9 bases fit TRBD1. J lost 1 base, V lost 3 bases, and 6 bases had no gene match. The germline CDR1 and CDR2 sequences are KGHSH and LQKENI. The CDR3 runs to 16 residues. CDR3 bases: TGTGCCAGCTCACCGCGGGGGACAGGGCAGAACACTGAAGCTTTCTTT. It specifies CASSPRGTGQNTEAFF.

V and J are TRBV7-2 and TRBJ2-3; TRBD2 matches at 8 bases. This CDR3 is 13 amino acids long. With V trimmed by 7 bases and J by 6 bases, 6 bases remained unmatched. Germline CDR1 reads SGHTA; CDR2 reads FQGNSA. CDR3 nucleotide sequence: TGTGCCAGCACCCTAAGCGGGAGCGATACGCAGTATTTT. It is translated as CASTLSGSDTQYF. The whole variable domain, filled in from reference TRBV7-2 and TRBJ2-3, reads GAGVSQSPSNKVTEKGKDVELRCDPISGHTALYWYRQSLGQGLEFLIYFQGNSAPDKSGLPSDRFSAERTGGSVSTLTIQRTQQEDSAVYLCASTLSGSDTQYFGPGTRLTVL.

The rearrangement links TRBV18 to TRBJ1-1; possible D gene TRBD1, 5 bases. Trimming left V 6 bases short and J 2 bases short, with 10 bases between. This CDR3 is built from 13 residues. Looked up from germline, CDR1 is KGHSH and CDR2 is LQKENI. The CDR3 spells CASSSDKNTEAFF. For the CDR3, the DNA is TGTGCCAGCTCTTCGGACAAAAACACTGAAGCTTTCTTT.

The CDR3 sequence: CASRIVLAGLTGELFF. The CDR3 DNA sequence: TGCGCCAGCAGAATTGTCCTAGCGGGGCTCACCGGGGAGCTGTTTTTT. The chain carries TRBV5-1 and TRBJ2-2, with TRBD2 identical over 9 bases. Germline CDR1 is SGHRS and CDR2 is YFSETQ. The CDR3 covers 16 residues. V was clipped by 5 bases and J by 4 bases; unmatched bases: 9.

This clone was detected only once. V gene TRBV4-3 combines with J gene TRBJ2-2; 13 bases are shared with TRBD2. Germline V gene data show CDR1 as LGHNA and CDR2 as YSLEER. Trimming cost V 5 bases and J 6 bases; bases outside gene matches: 6. The CDR3 contains 16 residues. As DNA, the CDR3 is TGCGCCAGCAGCTTGCGGACTAGCGGGAGTCCCGGGGAGCTGTTTTTT. This translates into CASSLRTSGSPGELFF.

Notes on this clone: Other DNA sequences in the same sample also yield this CDR3. This sequence joins TRBV28 and TRBJ2-7; 12 bases agree with TRBD2. CDR3 length equals 13 residues. Germline assignment: CDR1 MDHEN and CDR2 SYDVKM. V lost 6 bases to trimming and J lost 3 bases; unmatched junction nucleotides: 0. The CDR3 region is CASRTSGSYEQYF. DNA for the CDR3: TGTGCCAGCAGGACTAGCGGGAGCTACGAGCAGTACTTC. The complete variable domain, with remaining parts taken from reference TRBV28 and TRBJ2-7, reads DVKVTQSSRYLVKRTGEKVFLECVQDMDHENMFWYRQDPGLGLRLIYFSYDVKMKEKGDIPEGYSVSREKKERFSLILESASTNQTSMYLCASRTSGSYEQYFGPGTRLTVT.

This clone has just one count. The chain has TRBV5-1 and TRBJ2-5, with TRBD2 matching over 8 bases. Trimming cost V 2 bases and J 2 bases; bases outside gene matches: 8. CDR3 length: 16 amino acids. Germline CDR1 is SGHRS and CDR2 is YFSETQ. In DNA, the CDR3 is TGCGCCAGCAGCTTTCTTGGTAGCGGGAAACAAGAGACCCAGTACTTC. Protein product: CASSFLGSGKQETQYF.

V usage is TRBV18 and J usage is TRBJ1-5, with D maybe TRBD1 (6 bases). This CDR3 spans 16 amino acids. V shed 3 bases and J shed 1 base, with 13 bases lying between them. Germline lookup yields CDR1 KGHSH and CDR2 LQKENI. Here the CDR3 reads CASSPRQTGSNQPQHF. CDR3 coding DNA: TGTGCCAGCTCACCGCGACAAACAGGGAGCAATCAGCCCCAGCATTTT.

The CDR3 spells CASKPGQDNYGYTF. The DNA of the CDR3 is TGTGCCAGCAAACCGGGACAGGACAACTATGGCTACACCTTC. V is TRBV6-1 and J is TRBJ1-2, with 8 bases aligning to TRBD1. V trimming: 7 bases; J trimming: 2 bases; junction bases outside the gene matches: 6. This CDR3 is 14 amino acids long. Germline values: CDR1 MNHNS, CDR2 SASEGT.

The chain links TRBV7-2 to TRBJ2-3; D is uncertain. Deletions cut 5 bases from V and 1 base from J, with 13 bases between. Germline loops: CDR1 SGHTA, CDR2 FQGNSA. The CDR3 loop spans 15 amino acids. CDR3 region: CASSGSMVGTDTQYF. CDR3 coding DNA: TGTGCCAGCAGCGGATCGATGGTAGGCACAGATACGCAGTATTTT.